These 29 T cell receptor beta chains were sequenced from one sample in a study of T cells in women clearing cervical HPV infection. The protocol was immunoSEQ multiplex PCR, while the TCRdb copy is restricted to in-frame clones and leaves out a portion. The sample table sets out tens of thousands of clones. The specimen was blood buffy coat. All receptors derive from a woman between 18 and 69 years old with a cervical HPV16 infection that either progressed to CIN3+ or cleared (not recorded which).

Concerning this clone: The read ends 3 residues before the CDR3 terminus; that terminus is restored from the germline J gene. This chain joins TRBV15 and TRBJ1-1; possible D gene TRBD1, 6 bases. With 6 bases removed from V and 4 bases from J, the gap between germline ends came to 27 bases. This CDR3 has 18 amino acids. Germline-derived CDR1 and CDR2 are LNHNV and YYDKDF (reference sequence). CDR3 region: CATSLLFGAGDWGTEAFF. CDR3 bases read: TGTGCCACCAGTCTGCTATTTGGGGCAGGGGATTGGGGCACTGAA.

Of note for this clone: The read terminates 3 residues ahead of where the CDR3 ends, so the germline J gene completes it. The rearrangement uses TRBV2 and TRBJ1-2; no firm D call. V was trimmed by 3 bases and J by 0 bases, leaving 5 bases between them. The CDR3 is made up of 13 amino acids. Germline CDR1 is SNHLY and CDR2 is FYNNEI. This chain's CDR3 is CASSEATNYGYTF. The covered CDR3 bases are TGTGCCAGCAGTGAGGCCACTAACTATGGC.

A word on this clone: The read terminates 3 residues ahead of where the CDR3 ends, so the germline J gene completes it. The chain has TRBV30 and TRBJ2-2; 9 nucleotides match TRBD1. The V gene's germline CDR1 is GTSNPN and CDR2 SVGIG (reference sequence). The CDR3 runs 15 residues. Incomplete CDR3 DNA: TGTGCCTGGAACAGACAGGGGGGATCTAATGAAAAG. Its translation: CAWNRQGGSNEK. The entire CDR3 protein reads CAWNRQGGSNEKLFF.

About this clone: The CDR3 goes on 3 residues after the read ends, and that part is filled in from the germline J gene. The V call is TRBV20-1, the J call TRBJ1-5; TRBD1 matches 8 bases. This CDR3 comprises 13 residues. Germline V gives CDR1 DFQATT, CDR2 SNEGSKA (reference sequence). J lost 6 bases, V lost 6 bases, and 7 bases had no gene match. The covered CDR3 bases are TGCAGTGCCACTCAGGGGGCAGGTCAGCCC. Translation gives CSATQGAGQP. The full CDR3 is CSATQGAGQPQHF.

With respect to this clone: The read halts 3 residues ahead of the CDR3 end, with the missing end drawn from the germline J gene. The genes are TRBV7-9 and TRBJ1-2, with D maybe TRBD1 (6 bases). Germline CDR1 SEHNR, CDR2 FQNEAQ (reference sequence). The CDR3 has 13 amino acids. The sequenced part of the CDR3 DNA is TGTGCCAGCAGCCCCCGGGGGGGCCATGAC. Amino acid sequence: CASSPRGGHD. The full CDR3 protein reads CASSPRGGHDYTF.

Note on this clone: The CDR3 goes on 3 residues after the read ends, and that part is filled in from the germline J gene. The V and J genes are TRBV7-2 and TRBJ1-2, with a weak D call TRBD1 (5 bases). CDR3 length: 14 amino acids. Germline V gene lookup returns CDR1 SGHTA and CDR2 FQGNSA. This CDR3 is CASSPTRVGYDYTF. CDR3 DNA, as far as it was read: TGTGCCAGCAGCCCGACCAGGGTTGGGTACGAC. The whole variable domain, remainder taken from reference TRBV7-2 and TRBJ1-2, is GAGVSQSPSNKVTEKGKDVELRCDPISGHTALYWYRQSLGQGLEFLIYFQGNSAPDKSGLPSDRFSAERTGGSVSTLTIQRTQQEDSAVYLCASSPTRVGYDYTFGSGTRLTVV.

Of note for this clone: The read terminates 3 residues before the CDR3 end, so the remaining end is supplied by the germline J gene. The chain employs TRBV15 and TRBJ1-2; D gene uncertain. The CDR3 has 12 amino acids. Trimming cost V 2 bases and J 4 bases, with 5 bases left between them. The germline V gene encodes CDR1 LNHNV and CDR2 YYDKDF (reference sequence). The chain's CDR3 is CATSRTGYGYTF. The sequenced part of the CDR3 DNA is TGTGCCACCAGCAGAACCGGCTATGGC.

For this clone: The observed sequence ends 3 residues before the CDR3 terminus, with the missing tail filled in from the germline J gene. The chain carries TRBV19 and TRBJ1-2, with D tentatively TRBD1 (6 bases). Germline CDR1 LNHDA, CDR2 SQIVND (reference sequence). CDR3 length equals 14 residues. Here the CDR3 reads CASSRQVMTDTYTF. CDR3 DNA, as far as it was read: TGTGCCAGTAGCAGACAGGTGATGACAGATACC. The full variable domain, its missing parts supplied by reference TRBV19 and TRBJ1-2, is DGGITQSPKYLFRKEGQNVTLSCEQNLNHDAMYWYRQDPGQGLRLIYYSQIVNDFQKGDIAEGYSVSREKKESFPLTVTSAQKNPTAFYLCASSRQVMTDTYTFGSGTRLTVV.

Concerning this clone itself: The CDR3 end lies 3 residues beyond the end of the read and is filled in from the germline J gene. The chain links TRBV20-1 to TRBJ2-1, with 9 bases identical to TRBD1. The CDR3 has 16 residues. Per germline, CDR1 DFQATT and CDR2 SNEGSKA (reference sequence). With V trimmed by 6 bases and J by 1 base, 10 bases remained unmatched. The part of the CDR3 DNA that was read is TGCAGTGCCGACCCCGGACAGGGGACTTCCTACAATGAG. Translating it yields CSADPGQGTSYNE. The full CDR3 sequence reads CSADPGQGTSYNEQFF.

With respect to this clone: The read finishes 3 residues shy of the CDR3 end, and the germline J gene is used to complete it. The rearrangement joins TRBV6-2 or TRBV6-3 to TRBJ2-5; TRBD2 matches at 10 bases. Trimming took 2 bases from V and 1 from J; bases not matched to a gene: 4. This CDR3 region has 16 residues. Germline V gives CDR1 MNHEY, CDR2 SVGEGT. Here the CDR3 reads CASSYGAGGLQETQYF. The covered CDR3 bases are TGTGCCAGCAGTTACGGAGCGGGGGGGCTCCAAGAGACC.

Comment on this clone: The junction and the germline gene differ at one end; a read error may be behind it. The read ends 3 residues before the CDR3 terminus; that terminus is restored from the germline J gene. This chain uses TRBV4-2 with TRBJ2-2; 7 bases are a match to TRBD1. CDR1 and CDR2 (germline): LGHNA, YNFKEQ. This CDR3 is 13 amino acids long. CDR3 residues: CASSHTGAGELFF. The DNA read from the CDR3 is TGCGCCAGCAGCCATACAGGGGCCGGGGAG.

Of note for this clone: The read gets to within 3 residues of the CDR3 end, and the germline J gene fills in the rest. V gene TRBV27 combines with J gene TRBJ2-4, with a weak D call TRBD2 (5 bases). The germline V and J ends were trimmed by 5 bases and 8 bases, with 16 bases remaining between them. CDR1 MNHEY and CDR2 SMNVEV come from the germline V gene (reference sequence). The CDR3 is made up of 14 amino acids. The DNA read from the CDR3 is TGTGCCAGCAGTCCCTTGGACTTTATTGACATT. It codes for CASSPLDFIDI. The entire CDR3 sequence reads CASSPLDFIDIQYF.

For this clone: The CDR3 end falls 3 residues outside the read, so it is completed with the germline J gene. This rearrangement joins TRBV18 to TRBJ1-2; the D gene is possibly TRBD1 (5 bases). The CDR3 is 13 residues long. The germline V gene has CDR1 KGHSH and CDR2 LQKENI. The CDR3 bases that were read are TGTGCCAGCTCACCACTTCGGGGGAGCGGC. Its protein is CASSPLRGSG. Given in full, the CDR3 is CASSPLRGSGYTF.

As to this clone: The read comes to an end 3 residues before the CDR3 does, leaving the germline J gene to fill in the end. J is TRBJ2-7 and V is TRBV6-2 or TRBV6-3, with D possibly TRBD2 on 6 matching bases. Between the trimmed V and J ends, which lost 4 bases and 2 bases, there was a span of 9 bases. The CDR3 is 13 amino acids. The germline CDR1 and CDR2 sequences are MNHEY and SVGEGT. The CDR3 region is CASSLAETYEQYF. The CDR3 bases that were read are TGTGCCAGCAGTTTAGCGGAAACCTACGAG.

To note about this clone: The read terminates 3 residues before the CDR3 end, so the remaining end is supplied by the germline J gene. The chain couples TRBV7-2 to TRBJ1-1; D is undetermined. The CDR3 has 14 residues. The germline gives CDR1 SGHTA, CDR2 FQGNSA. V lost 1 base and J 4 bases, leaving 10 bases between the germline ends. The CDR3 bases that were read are TGTGCCAGCAGCTTAGTCCGGGTCGGCACTGAA. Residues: CASSLVRVGTE. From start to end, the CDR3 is CASSLVRVGTEAFF.

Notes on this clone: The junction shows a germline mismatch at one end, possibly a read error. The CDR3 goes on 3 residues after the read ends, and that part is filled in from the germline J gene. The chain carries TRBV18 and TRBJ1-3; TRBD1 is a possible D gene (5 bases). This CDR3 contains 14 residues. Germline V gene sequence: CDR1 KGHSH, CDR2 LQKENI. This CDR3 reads CASSPTWQGNTIYF. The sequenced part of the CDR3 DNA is TGTGCCAGCTCACCAACTTGGCAGGGAAACACA.

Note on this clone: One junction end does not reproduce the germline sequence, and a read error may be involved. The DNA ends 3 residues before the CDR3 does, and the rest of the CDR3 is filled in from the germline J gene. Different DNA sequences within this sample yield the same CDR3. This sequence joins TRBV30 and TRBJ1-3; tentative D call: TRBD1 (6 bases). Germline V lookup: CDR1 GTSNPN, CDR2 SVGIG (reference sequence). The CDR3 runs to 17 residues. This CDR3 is CAWSVGQYTRAGNTIYF. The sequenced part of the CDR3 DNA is TGTGCCTGGAGTGTAGGACAGTACACACGGGCTGGAAACACA.

The CDR3 reads CASSPDRGLGTDTQYF. The sequenced part of the CDR3 DNA is TGTGCCAGCTCACCAGATCGAGGCCTGGGCACAGATACG. The V call is TRBV18, the J call TRBJ2-3; D gene uncertain. The CDR3 extends 3 residues past the end of the read, so its final part is completed from the germline J gene. V lost 2 bases and J lost 1, with 13 bases in between. The length of the CDR3 is 16 residues. The V gene's germline CDR1 is KGHSH and CDR2 LQKENI.

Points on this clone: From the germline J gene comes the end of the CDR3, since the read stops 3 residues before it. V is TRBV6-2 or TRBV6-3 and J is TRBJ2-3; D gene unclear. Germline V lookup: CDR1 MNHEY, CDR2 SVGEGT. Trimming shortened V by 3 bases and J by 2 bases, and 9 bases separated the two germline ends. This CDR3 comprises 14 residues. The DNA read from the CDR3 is TGTGCCAGCAGTTATACTGAAACCACAGATACG. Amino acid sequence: CASSYTETTDT. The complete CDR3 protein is CASSYTETTDTQYF.

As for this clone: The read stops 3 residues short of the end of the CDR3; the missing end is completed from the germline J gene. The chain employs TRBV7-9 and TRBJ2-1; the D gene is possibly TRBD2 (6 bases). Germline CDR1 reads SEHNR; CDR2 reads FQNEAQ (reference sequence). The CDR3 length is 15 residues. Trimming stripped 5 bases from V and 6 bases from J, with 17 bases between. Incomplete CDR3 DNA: TGTGCCAGCAGCCCGCGCAGGGCGGGGCTCAATGAG. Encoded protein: CASSPRRAGLNE. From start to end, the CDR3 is CASSPRRAGLNEQFF.

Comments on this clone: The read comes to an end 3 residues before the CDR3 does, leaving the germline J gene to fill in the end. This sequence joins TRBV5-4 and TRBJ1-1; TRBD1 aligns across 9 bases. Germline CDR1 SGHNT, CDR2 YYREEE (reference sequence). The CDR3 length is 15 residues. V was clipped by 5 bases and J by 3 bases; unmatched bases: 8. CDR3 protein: CASSLGQGQYTEAFF. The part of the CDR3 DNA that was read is TGTGCCAGCAGTCTGGGACAGGGTCAGTACACTGAA. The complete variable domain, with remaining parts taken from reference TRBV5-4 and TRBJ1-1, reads ETGVTQSPTHLIKTRGQQVTLRCSSQSGHNTVSWYQQALGQGPQFIFQYYREEENGRGNFPPRFSGLQFPNYSSELNVNALELDDSALYLCASSLGQGQYTEAFFGQGTRLTVV.

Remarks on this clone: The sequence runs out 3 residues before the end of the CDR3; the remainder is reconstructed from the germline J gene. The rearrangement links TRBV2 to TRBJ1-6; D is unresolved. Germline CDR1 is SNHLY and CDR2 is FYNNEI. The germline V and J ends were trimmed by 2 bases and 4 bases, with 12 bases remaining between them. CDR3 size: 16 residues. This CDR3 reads CASSEKYSVYNSPLHF. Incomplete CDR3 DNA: TGTGCCAGCAGTGAAAAATACTCCGTGTATAATTCACCC.

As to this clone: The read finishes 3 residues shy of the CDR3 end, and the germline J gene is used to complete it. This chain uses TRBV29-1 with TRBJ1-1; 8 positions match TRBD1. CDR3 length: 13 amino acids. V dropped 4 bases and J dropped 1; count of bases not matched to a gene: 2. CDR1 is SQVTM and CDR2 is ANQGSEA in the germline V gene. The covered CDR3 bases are TGCAGCGTTGGACAGGGGTCGAACACTGAA. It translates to CSVGQGSNTE. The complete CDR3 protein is CSVGQGSNTEAFF.

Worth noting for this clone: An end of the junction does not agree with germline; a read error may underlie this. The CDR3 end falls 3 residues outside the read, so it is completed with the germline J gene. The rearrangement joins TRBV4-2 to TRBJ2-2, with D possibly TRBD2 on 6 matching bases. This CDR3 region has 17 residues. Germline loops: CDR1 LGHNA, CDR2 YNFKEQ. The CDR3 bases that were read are TGCGCCAGCAGCCGCACGGCGCGGACTACCTACACCGGGGAG. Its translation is CASSRTARTTYTGE. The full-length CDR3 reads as CASSRTARTTYTGELFF.

The sequenced CDR3 bases are TGTGCCAGCTCCCCTATGGGGGGATTGGGCACTGAA. Protein product: CASSPMGGLGTE. The CDR3 in full is CASSPMGGLGTEAFF. The V and J genes are TRBV18 and TRBJ1-1; TRBD1 might be the D (5 bases). Sequencing ends 3 residues short of the CDR3 end; the germline J gene provides the rest. Germline V gives CDR1 KGHSH, CDR2 LQKENI. This CDR3 region has 15 residues. Deletions cut 6 bases from V and 4 bases from J, with 18 bases between. Full variable domain (outside the CDR3, taken from reference TRBV18 and TRBJ1-1): NAGVMQNPRHLVRRRGQEARLRCSPMKGHSHVYWYRQLPEEGLKFMVYLQKENIIDESGMPKERFSAEFPKEGPSILRIQQVVRGDSAAYFCASSPMGGLGTEAFFGQGTRLTVV.

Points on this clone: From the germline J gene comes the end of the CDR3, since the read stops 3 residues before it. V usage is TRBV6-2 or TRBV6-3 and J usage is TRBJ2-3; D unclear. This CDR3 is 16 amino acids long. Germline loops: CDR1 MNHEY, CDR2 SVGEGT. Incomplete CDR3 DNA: TGTGCCAGCAGTTACCTTGAACTGGTTAGCAATCAGCCG. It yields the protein CASSYLELVSNQP. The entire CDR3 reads CASSYLELVSNQPQYF.

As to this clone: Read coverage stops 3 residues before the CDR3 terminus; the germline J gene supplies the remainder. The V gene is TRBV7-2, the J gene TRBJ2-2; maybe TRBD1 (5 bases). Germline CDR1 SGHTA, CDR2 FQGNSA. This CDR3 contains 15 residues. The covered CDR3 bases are TGTGCCAGCAGCTTGACAGTTTTATCTAATTCACCG. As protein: CASSLTVLSNSP. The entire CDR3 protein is CASSLTVLSNSPLFF. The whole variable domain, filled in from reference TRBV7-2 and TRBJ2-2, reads GAGVSQSPSNKVTEKGKDVELRCDPISGHTALYWYRQSLGQGLEFLIYFQGNSAPDKSGLPSDRFSAERTGGSVSTLTIQRTQQEDSAVYLCASSLTVLSNSPLFFGEGSRLTVL.

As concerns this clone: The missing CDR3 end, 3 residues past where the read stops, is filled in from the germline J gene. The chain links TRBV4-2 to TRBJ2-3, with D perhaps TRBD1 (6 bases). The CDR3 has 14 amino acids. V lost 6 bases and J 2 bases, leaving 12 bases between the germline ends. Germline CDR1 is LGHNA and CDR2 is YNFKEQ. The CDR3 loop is CASSGDTYTDTQYF. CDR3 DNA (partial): TGTGCCAGCAGTGGGGACACCTACACAGATACG.

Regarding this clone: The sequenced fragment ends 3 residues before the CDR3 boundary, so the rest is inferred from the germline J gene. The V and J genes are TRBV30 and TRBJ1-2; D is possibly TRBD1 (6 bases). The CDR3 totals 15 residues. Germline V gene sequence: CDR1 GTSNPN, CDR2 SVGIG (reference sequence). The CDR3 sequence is CAWSVSLGQNNDYTF. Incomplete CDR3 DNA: TGTGCCTGGAGTGTATCGCTCGGACAGAACAATGAC.